What follows is one T cell receptor (beta chain) and its context. Its target is unknown. Researchers ran immunoSEQ v3.0 at survey level. Measured with immunoSEQ multiplex PCR; TCRdb has only the in-frame clones, and not every one. The sample consists of tens of thousands of clones, about 86% of them appearing once. These data belong to a study of long-term antiretroviral therapy in people with HIV. Study-level findings and limits: Gathering of blood took place between about 2004 and 2018, possibly under older ART regimens.

V gave up 8 bases and J gave up 4 bases; unmatched junction bases: 6. Looked up from germline, CDR1 is LNHDA and CDR2 is SQIVND (reference sequence). The CDR3 runs 13 residues. Everyone in the study who had HIV was treated in the United States. The V call is TRBV19, the J call TRBJ2-5; 8 bases align to TRBD2. The source was unsorted PBMCs, collected just before starting antiretroviral therapy. This receptor was identified in a woman younger than 35 with HIV. The CDR3 nucleotides are TGTGCCAGTGGGGGTGCGGGAGGAGAGACCCAGTACTTC. Its protein is CASGGAGGETQYF.